The 15 T cell receptor beta chains reported below all come from one sample, sequenced in a study of T cell responses to AZD1222 COVID-19 vaccine. Generated by immunoSEQ multiplex PCR, the TCRdb table keeps only in-frame clones and is missing some. The table has about 120,000 clones, 75% to 95% seen once. The sample in question was peripheral blood, obtained on day 0 of AZD1222 vaccination. These receptor sequences come from an adult in good health.

The rearrangement joins TRBV7-2 to TRBJ2-5; D remains ambiguous. With 3 bases removed from V and 3 bases from J, the gap between germline ends came to 5 bases. Germline CDR1 is SGHTA and CDR2 is FQGNSA. CDR3 length: 12 residues. DNA for the CDR3: TGTGCCAGCAGCTTCTCGAAAGAGACCCAGTACTTC. Protein: CASSFSKETQYF.

V gene TRBV6-5 combines with J gene TRBJ1-2; D remains ambiguous. Trimming removed 2 bases from V and 7 bases from J, with 14 bases in between. The CDR3 spans 14 residues. Germline V CDR1 and CDR2: MNHEY, SVGAGI. The CDR3 reads CASSYLGRGSGYTF. CDR3 DNA sequence: TGTGCCAGCAGTTACCTCGGCCGGGGATCTGGCTACACCTTC.

This chain connects TRBV6-5 to TRBJ2-2; 11 positions match TRBD1. The V gene's germline CDR1 is MNHEY and CDR2 SVGAGI. This CDR3 region has 14 residues. Trimming cost V 6 bases and J 4 bases; bases outside gene matches: 1. The CDR3 protein is CASRGQGATGELFF. The DNA for the CDR3 is TGTGCCAGCAGAGGACAGGGGGCCACCGGGGAGCTGTTTTTT.

The chain links TRBV29-1 to TRBJ2-1; D call uncertain. The CDR3 sequence is 12 residues long. Germline assignment: CDR1 SQVTM and CDR2 ANQGSEA. The ends were cut back, 5 bases at V and 6 bases at J, with 11 bases in the middle. This CDR3 is CSVRPRSNEQFF. CDR3 nucleotide sequence: TGCAGCGTTCGGCCCCGTTCCAATGAGCAGTTCTTC.

This chain connects TRBV7-2 to TRBJ2-7; D not certain. The V gene's germline CDR1 is SGHTA and CDR2 FQGNSA. The CDR3 extends over 12 amino acids. Between the trimmed V and J ends, which lost 4 bases and 6 bases, there was a span of 10 bases. The CDR3 loop reads CASSWYGSEQYF. The CDR3 region has the DNA TGTGCCAGCAGCTGGTATGGGTCCGAGCAGTACTTC.

This chain links TRBV7-9 with TRBJ2-2; D may be TRBD2 (5 bases). Germline V gene lookup returns CDR1 SEHNR and CDR2 FQNEAQ (reference sequence). The CDR3 runs 14 residues. The germline V and J ends were trimmed by 1 base and 6 bases, with 9 bases remaining between them. Written as DNA, the CDR3 is TGTGCCAGCAGCTTAGGGCTAGCCTCCGGGGAGCTGTTTTTT. Translated, it gives CASSLGLASGELFF.

The gene calls are TRBV5-5 and TRBJ2-3, with D unclear. The CDR3 spans 12 residues. Trimming removed 4 bases at V and 6 bases at J, with 9 bases between. Germline CDR1 reads SGHKS; CDR2 reads YYEKEE (reference sequence). The CDR3 region is CASSEKWDTQYF. In DNA, the CDR3 is TGTGCCAGCAGCGAAAAGTGGGATACGCAGTATTTT.

This clone was counted once. The chain links TRBV7-2 to TRBJ2-5; a possible D gene is TRBD1 (5 bases). CDR1 is SGHTA and CDR2 is FQGNSA in the germline V gene. Deletions cut 5 bases from V and 1 base from J, with 8 bases between. The CDR3 spans 13 residues. For the CDR3, the DNA is TGTGCCAGCAGCCGCAGGGTCCAAGAGACCCAGTACTTC. Protein product: CASSRRVQETQYF.

The rearrangement uses TRBV6-2 or TRBV6-3 and TRBJ1-1; D remains ambiguous. This CDR3 has 13 residues. Germline-derived CDR1 and CDR2 are MNHEY and SVGEGT. V was trimmed by 2 bases and J by 2 bases, leaving 6 bases between them. CDR3 sequence (DNA): TGTGCCAGCAGTTACCGGGTTAACACTGAAGCTTTCTTT. Its protein product is CASSYRVNTEAFF.

The rearrangement uses TRBV19 and TRBJ1-6; D may be TRBD1 (6 bases). Germline CDR1 LNHDA, CDR2 SQIVND (reference sequence). The CDR3 runs 13 residues. V lost 3 bases and J lost 9, with 9 bases in between. The CDR3 reads CASSMRGSSPLHF. The CDR3, as DNA: TGTGCCAGTAGTATGAGGGGGAGTTCACCCCTCCACTTT.

The chain has TRBV7-9 and TRBJ1-2, with 9 bases aligning to TRBD1. Germline lookup yields CDR1 SEHNR and CDR2 FQNEAQ (reference sequence). V was pared by 2 bases and J by 4 bases, with 11 bases of the junction left unmatched. CDR3 length: 17 amino acids. The CDR3 loop is CASSLSGQGEVTYGYTF. CDR3 DNA sequence: TGTGCCAGCAGCTTATCGGGACAGGGAGAAGTTACCTATGGCTACACCTTC. Full variable domain (rest looked up from reference TRBV7-9 and TRBJ1-2): DTGVSQNPRHKITKRGQNVTFRCDPISEHNRLYWYRQTLGQGPEFLTYFQNEAQLEKSRLLSDRFSAERPKGSFSTLEIQRTEQGDSAMYLCASSLSGQGEVTYGYTFGSGTRLTVV.

V usage is TRBV5-5 and J usage is TRBJ2-1; tentative D call: TRBD2 (5 bases). The CDR3 totals 15 residues. Germline CDR1 and CDR2: SGHKS and YYEKEE (reference sequence). Trimming took off 1 base at V and 8 bases at J, with 16 bases between the two ends. CDR3 sequence (DNA): TGTGCCAGCAGCTTGATTAGGACTTACATCTATGAGCAGTTCTTC. Its protein product is CASSLIRTYIYEQFF.

The chain recombines TRBV5-1 with TRBJ2-3, with D tentatively TRBD2 (5 bases). The CDR3 is 15 amino acids. V was clipped by 4 bases and J by 1 base, with 13 bases between them. Germline V lookup: CDR1 SGHRS, CDR2 YFSETQ. The CDR3 DNA is TGCGCCAGCAGCCCGCAAGCGGTCCGCACAGATACGCAGTATTTT. This translates into CASSPQAVRTDTQYF.

The chain uses TRBV5-1 and TRBJ2-7; D is ambiguous. Germline assignment: CDR1 SGHRS and CDR2 YFSETQ. Trimming removed 0 bases at V and 6 bases at J, with 13 bases between. The CDR3 is 14 amino acids. The CDR3 region is CASSLEQSAVEQYF. The CDR3 DNA reads as TGCGCCAGCAGCTTGGAACAATCAGCCGTCGAGCAGTACTTC.

The chain joins TRBV3-1 (or the pseudogene TRBV3-2) to TRBJ2-1, with 9 bases matching TRBD2. Germline assignment: CDR1 LGHDT and CDR2 YNNKEL (reference sequence). Trimming at V came to 5 bases and at J to 4 bases, leaving 6 bases not matched to a gene. The CDR3 spans 15 residues. The CDR3 spells CASSDSGRPYNEQFF. The CDR3, as DNA: TGTGCCAGCAGCGATAGCGGGAGACCTTACAATGAGCAGTTCTTC.